Listed here are 20 T cell receptor beta chains from one sample, sequenced in a study of vaccination effects on CD4 cells after COVID-19 (dated by TCRdb to 2021 to 2024). The library was made by the immunoSEQ multiplex PCR assay. The table was pulled from immuneACCESS by TCRdb, which kept in-frame rearrangements only. Such tables lose some clones; where checked, under half of the loss comes from unresolved V genes, and the rest has no known cause. The sample profile shows about 37,000 clones; 73% of them were found once. Clones ranked in the top ten supply 30% to 40% of the sample. No antigen has been identified for these receptors. To identify antigen-specific CD4+ T cell clonotypes by their expansion, the ViraFEST assay first stimulated PBMC with viral peptide pools and then applied TCR sequencing. After less than 13 days of culture, CD4+ T cells were isolated with the EasySep CD4+ T cell isolation kit. PCR-confirmed SARS-CoV-2 infection had occurred in convalescent patients between March and December 2020, before the Alpha, Beta and Delta variants emerged in the United States.

This specimen was CD4+ T cells from PBMCs cultured with a peptide pool, taken before COVID-19 vaccination. All receptors come from a human donor who had a prior SARS-CoV-2 infection.

This clone was recorded only once. The gene calls are TRBV7-2 and TRBJ2-2; 7 bases align to TRBD2. CDR1 is SGHTA, CDR2 FQGNSA, per germline. This CDR3 is 14 amino acids long. J lost 2 bases, V lost 7 bases, and 4 bases had no gene match. CDR3 nucleotides: TGTGCCAGCATCCGGGACTACAACACCGGGGAGCTGTTTTTT. This translates into CASIRDYNTGELFF.

This clone was observed a handful of times. The chain combines TRBV15 with TRBJ2-5, with D perhaps matching TRBD2 (5 bases). V dropped 3 bases and J dropped 5 bases, with 10 bases sitting between them. The CDR3 loop spans 13 amino acids. In germline, CDR1 is LNHNV, CDR2 YYDKDF (reference sequence). Here the CDR3 DNA reads TGTGCCACCAGCAGGGACTTTCGGGAGACCCAGTACTTC. Protein: CATSRDFRETQYF.

A few counts support this clone. The chain combines TRBV6-5 with TRBJ2-5; TRBD1 is a possible D gene (8 bases). Trimming cost V 5 bases and J 5 bases, with 18 bases left between them. The CDR3 length is 15 residues. Per germline, CDR1 MNHEY and CDR2 SVGAGI. CDR3 loop: CASSQRDRFGETQYF. The CDR3 DNA reads as TGTGCCAGCAGTCAGCGGGACAGGTTCGGGGAGACCCAGTACTTC.

This clone was detected only a few times. CDR3 sequence: CASSQGTAENYGYTF. The CDR3 coding sequence is TGTGCCAGCAGCCAGGGGACAGCCGAGAACTATGGCTACACCTTC. V usage is TRBV3-1 (or the pseudogene TRBV3-2) and J usage is TRBJ1-2, with 7 bases lining up with TRBD1. The CDR3 has 15 amino acids. V lost 3 bases and J lost 2; bases outside the gene matches: 6. Germline CDR1 is LGHDT and CDR2 is YNNKEL (reference sequence).

This sequence joins TRBV24-1 and TRBJ2-1; 8 bases align to TRBD2. CDR1 and CDR2 (germline): KGHDR, SFDVKD. This CDR3 is 15 amino acids long. Losses at the gene ends were 9 bases for V and 2 bases for J; bases not matched to a gene: 8. DNA for the CDR3: TGTGCCACCGCGGGGGGACCGCATACCTACAATGAGCAGTTCTTC. Protein: CATAGGPHTYNEQFF.

This chain connects TRBV9 to TRBJ2-3; D is undetermined. The germline gives CDR1 SGDLS, CDR2 YYNGEE. V gave up 2 bases and J gave up 6 bases, with 16 bases separating them. CDR3 length equals 15 residues. Here the CDR3 reads CASSVRSGRLDTQYF. The CDR3 DNA is TGTGCCAGCAGCGTCCGCTCAGGCCGCCTTGATACGCAGTATTTT.

The rearrangement links TRBV24-1 to TRBJ2-3; 9 bases align to TRBD2. The CDR3 runs 14 residues. Germline V lookup: CDR1 KGHDR, CDR2 SFDVKD. V was pared by 9 bases and J by 7 bases, with 10 bases of the junction left unmatched. CDR3 nucleotide sequence: TGTGCCACCGGTAAGACTAGCGGCCCTCATACGCAGTATTTT. Translated: CATGKTSGPHTQYF.

This clone was counted a few times. In DNA, the CDR3 is TGTGCCAGCAGCTCGACTAGTTCCCGTGAGACCCAGTACTTC. Residues: CASSSTSSRETQYF. This chain links TRBV7-3 with TRBJ2-5; D might be TRBD2 (6 bases). This CDR3 has 14 residues. Trimming removed 4 bases from V and 5 bases from J, with 14 bases in between. CDR1 is SGHTA and CDR2 is FQGTGA in the germline V gene.

The chain has TRBV5-6 and TRBJ2-3, with 8 bases that match TRBD2. The V gene end was trimmed by 1 base and the J gene end by 2 bases; junction bases not matched to a gene: 3. Germline lookup yields CDR1 SGHDT and CDR2 YYEEEE. The CDR3 is 15 residues long. The CDR3 nucleotides read TGTGCCAGCAGCTTGATTAGCGGGGACACAGATACGCAGTATTTT. This translates into CASSLISGDTDTQYF.

The chain joins TRBV11-3 to TRBJ2-5, with TRBD1 matching 7 bases. Germline CDR1 is SGHNT and CDR2 is YENEEA. There are 15 residues in the CDR3. V lost 5 bases to trimming and J lost 4 bases; unmatched junction nucleotides: 10. The CDR3 nucleotides are TGTGCCAGCAGCCGTTCCGGGACAGTCGGAGAGACCCAGTACTTC. Translated, it gives CASSRSGTVGETQYF.

The chain recombines TRBV18 with TRBJ2-6, with D possibly being TRBD1 (6 bases). The CDR3 is made up of 12 amino acids. Germline-derived CDR1 and CDR2 are KGHSH and LQKENI. V lost 3 bases, J lost 15 bases, and 12 bases lay in between. CDR3 sequence: CASSPLRQALTF. Written as DNA, the CDR3 is TGTGCCAGCTCACCCCTCCGACAGGCCCTGACTTTC.

The gene calls are TRBV19 and TRBJ1-3; D unresolved. Germline V lookup: CDR1 LNHDA, CDR2 SQIVND (reference sequence). This CDR3 is built from 15 residues. Trimming took off 5 bases at V and 8 bases at J, with 19 bases between the two ends. CDR3 amino acids: CASSLLSKGSDTIYF. In DNA, the CDR3 is TGTGCCAGTAGTCTTCTTTCTAAGGGCTCGGACACCATATATTTT.

This chain links TRBV15 with TRBJ2-4, with a weak D call TRBD2 (5 bases). The V gene's germline CDR1 is LNHNV and CDR2 YYDKDF (reference sequence). The V end lost 0 bases, the J end lost 0 bases, and 12 bases lay between the germline ends. The CDR3 covers 17 residues. CDR3 sequence (DNA): TGTGCCACCAGCAGAGATCCCCCCGGACTAGCCAAAAACATTCAGTACTTC. Protein sequence: CATSRDPPGLAKNIQYF.

V and J are TRBV28 and TRBJ1-5; 7 bases match TRBD1. The germline V gene has CDR1 MDHEN and CDR2 SYDVKM. Trimming removed 7 bases from V and 4 bases from J; junction bases left unmatched: 4. The CDR3 runs to 13 residues. CDR3 DNA sequence: TGTGCCAGCACCCGGGACAGAAATCAGCCCCAGCATTTT. Amino acid sequence: CASTRDRNQPQHF.

Only a few counts were recorded for this clone. The gene calls are TRBV5-4 and TRBJ2-6; unclear D gene. CDR3 length: 15 residues. Germline CDR1 SGHNT, CDR2 YYREEE (reference sequence). The V end lost 1 base, the J end lost 0 bases, and 5 bases lay between the germline ends. The chain's CDR3 is CASSLRFSGANVLTF. DNA of the CDR3: TGTGCCAGCAGCTTGAGGTTCTCTGGGGCCAACGTCCTGACTTTC.

This sequence joins TRBV7-6 and TRBJ2-2; 8 bases are a match to TRBD1. CDR3 length: 19 amino acids. Trimming took 2 bases from V and 7 from J; bases not matched to a gene: 18. In germline, CDR1 is SGHVS, CDR2 FNYEAQ. CDR3 in amino acids: CASSLRIGTGTNLGGELFF. CDR3 in DNA: TGTGCCAGCAGCTTACGGATTGGGACAGGAACCAATTTAGGCGGGGAGCTGTTTTTT.

This clone was counted a few times. V and J are TRBV6-5 and TRBJ1-3; TRBD1 matches 8 bases. The CDR3 consists of 15 residues. Trimming took 4 bases from V and 2 from J; bases not matched to a gene: 4. From germline, CDR1 is MNHEY and CDR2 SVGAGI. In nucleotides, the CDR3 is TGTGCCAGCAGTTTATACAGGGGGACTGGAAACACCATATATTTT. It translates to CASSLYRGTGNTIYF.

This chain links TRBV12-3 or TRBV12-4 with TRBJ2-3, with D tentatively TRBD2 (5 bases). The ends were cut back, 3 bases at V and 5 bases at J, with 6 bases in the middle. This CDR3 is built from 12 residues. CDR3 in amino acids: CASSLSGDTQYF. The CDR3 DNA reads as TGTGCCAGCAGTTTGAGCGGAGATACGCAGTATTTT.

The chain joins TRBV25-1 to TRBJ1-1; no firm D call. Germline values: CDR1 MGHDK, CDR2 SYGVNS. This CDR3 comprises 13 residues. The V gene lost 4 bases and the J gene lost 4 bases, with 10 bases spanning the gap. The CDR3 here is CASSGGLGTEAFF. The CDR3 DNA reads as TGTGCCAGCAGTGGAGGTCTAGGCACTGAAGCTTTCTTT. Full variable domain (outside the CDR3, taken from reference TRBV25-1 and TRBJ1-1): EADIYQTPRYLVIGTGKKITLECSQTMGHDKMYWYQQDPGMELHLIHYSYGVNSTEKGDLSSESTVSRIRTEHFPLTLESARPSHTSQYLCASSGGLGTEAFFGQGTRLTVV.

This clone was seen once. The rearrangement joins TRBV15 to TRBJ2-3; 8 positions agree with TRBD2. The CDR3 consists of 16 residues. The V and J ends lost 0 bases and 5 bases, in that order; junction bases with no gene match: 7. Germline lookup yields CDR1 LNHNV and CDR2 YYDKDF (reference sequence). CDR3 sequence reads: CATSRDDLAGIDTQYF. Here the CDR3 DNA reads TGTGCCACCAGCAGAGATGATCTAGCGGGCATAGATACGCAGTATTTT. The full variable domain, in which reference TRBV15 and TRBJ2-3 provide the parts outside the CDR3, is DAMVIQNPRYQVTQFGKPVTLSCSQTLNHNVMYWYQQKSSQAPKLLFHYYDKDFNNEADTPDNFQSRRPNTSFCFLDIRSPGLGDTAMYLCATSRDDLAGIDTQYFGPGTRLTVL.